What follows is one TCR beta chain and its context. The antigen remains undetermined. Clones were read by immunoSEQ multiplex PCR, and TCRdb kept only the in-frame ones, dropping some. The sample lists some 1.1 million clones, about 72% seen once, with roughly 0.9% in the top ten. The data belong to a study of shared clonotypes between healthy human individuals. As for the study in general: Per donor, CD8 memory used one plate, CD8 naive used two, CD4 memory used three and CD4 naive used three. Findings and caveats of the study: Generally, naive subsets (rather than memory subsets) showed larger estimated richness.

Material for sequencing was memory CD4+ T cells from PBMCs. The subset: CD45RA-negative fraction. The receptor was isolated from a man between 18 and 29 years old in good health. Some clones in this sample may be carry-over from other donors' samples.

The CDR3 bases are TGTGCCAGCAGGGGAGCGGGAGGGCTTTCCTACGAGCAGTACTTC. It encodes CASRGAGGLSYEQYF. The chain has TRBV28 and TRBJ2-7, with TRBD2 matching 10 bases. V lost 6 bases, J lost 1 base, and 6 bases stayed unmatched. In germline, CDR1 is MDHEN, CDR2 SYDVKM. This CDR3 spans 15 amino acids.